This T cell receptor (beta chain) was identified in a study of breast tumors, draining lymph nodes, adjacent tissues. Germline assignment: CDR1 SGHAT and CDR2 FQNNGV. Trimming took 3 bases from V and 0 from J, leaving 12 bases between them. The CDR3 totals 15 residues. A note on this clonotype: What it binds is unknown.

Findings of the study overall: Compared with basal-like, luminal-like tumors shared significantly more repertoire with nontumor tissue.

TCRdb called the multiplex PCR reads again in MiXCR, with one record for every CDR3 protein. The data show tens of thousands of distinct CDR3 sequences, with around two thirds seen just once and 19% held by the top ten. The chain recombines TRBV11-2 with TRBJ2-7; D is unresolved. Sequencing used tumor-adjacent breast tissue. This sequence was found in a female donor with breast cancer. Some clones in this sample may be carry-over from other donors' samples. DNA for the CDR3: TGTGCCAGCAGCTTGTCGACGAGCAGCTCCTACGAGCAGTACTTC. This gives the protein CASSLSTSSSYEQYF.